The 18 T cell receptor beta chains presented below share a single source sample, sequenced in a study of shared clonotypes between healthy human individuals. The data were produced by immunoSEQ multiplex PCR, yet TCRdb's version contains in-frame clones alone and is incomplete. The sample shows a few million clones, more than 90% of them seen only once. Sequenced material: naive CD4+ T cells sorted from blood. As to subset: CD45RA+ positively selected. The receptors come from a man aged 18 to 30 in good health.

CDR3 residues: CASSLDLTVSAFF. The CDR3 DNA follows: TGTGCCAGCAGCTTAGACTTGACAGTAAGCGCTTTCTTT. The V gene is TRBV11-2, the J gene TRBJ1-1, with D possibly matching TRBD1 (5 bases). From germline, CDR1 is SGHAT and CDR2 FQNNGV. With 0 bases removed from V and 11 bases from J, the gap between germline ends came to 13 bases. There are 13 residues in the CDR3.

The sample holds a few counts of this clone. The same CDR3 also results from other DNA sequences found in this sample. In DNA, the CDR3 is TGCGCCAGCAGCCAAGACTTGGGCAATCAGCCCCAGCATTTT. It encodes CASSQDLGNQPQHF. This chain connects TRBV4-3 to TRBJ1-5; no definite D call. Germline V CDR1 and CDR2: LGHNA, YSLEER. The CDR3 runs to 14 residues. V was clipped by 0 bases and J by 2 bases, with 5 bases between them.

The count of this clone is one. The same CDR3 can be traced to other DNA sequences in this sample. The V gene is TRBV20-1, the J gene TRBJ2-7, with D hard to call. With 6 bases removed from V and 1 base from J, the gap between germline ends came to 4 bases. CDR1 and CDR2 from the germline V gene are DFQATT and SNEGSKA (reference sequence). The CDR3 sequence is 10 residues long. The chain's CDR3 is CSAGSYEQYF. Written as DNA, the CDR3 is TGCAGTGCCGGTTCCTACGAGCAGTACTTC.

The J gene is TRBJ1-3, the V gene TRBV6-5, with D maybe TRBD1 (5 bases). The CDR3 sequence is 13 residues long. The V gene's germline CDR1 is MNHEY and CDR2 SVGAGI. Trimming pared 6 bases from V and 0 bases from J, leaving 6 bases between. This CDR3 reads CASRRGSGNTIYF. CDR3 sequence (DNA): TGTGCCAGCAGAAGGGGCTCTGGAAACACCATATATTTT.

The chain recombines TRBV6-1 with TRBJ2-2; TRBD1 or TRBD2 may be the D gene (7 bases each). The germline V gene has CDR1 MNHNS and CDR2 SASEGT. This CDR3 comprises 15 residues. The V and J ends lost 2 bases and 4 bases respectively, with 11 bases between them. CDR3 in amino acids: CASSEFRGGTGELFF. The CDR3 nucleotides read TGTGCCAGCAGTGAATTCAGGGGGGGCACCGGGGAGCTGTTTTTT.

The genes are TRBV18 and TRBJ2-7; no firm D call. Germline V CDR1 and CDR2: KGHSH, LQKENI. The CDR3 is 16 residues long. Trimming removed 0 bases from V and 4 bases from J, with 16 bases in between. The CDR3 here is CASSPPRQTPAYEQYF. As DNA, the CDR3 is TGTGCCAGCTCACCACCTCGGCAGACTCCCGCTTACGAGCAGTACTTC. The full variable domain, completed using reference TRBV18 and TRBJ2-7, is NAGVMQNPRHLVRRRGQEARLRCSPMKGHSHVYWYRQLPEEGLKFMVYLQKENIIDESGMPKERFSAEFPKEGPSILRIQQVVRGDSAAYFCASSPPRQTPAYEQYFGPGTRLTVT.

The chain joins TRBV6-5 to TRBJ2-2, with a possible D match to TRBD2 (6 bases). The CDR3 length is 14 residues. CDR1 is MNHEY, CDR2 SVGAGI, per germline. The germline V and J ends were trimmed by 6 bases and 7 bases, with 15 bases remaining between them. This CDR3 reads CASSRGIRGGELFF. The CDR3 coding sequence is TGTGCCAGCAGCCGGGGGATTCGGGGCGGGGAGCTGTTTTTT.

On this clone: Other DNA sequences in the same sample also yield this CDR3. The genes are TRBV18 and TRBJ2-3; D gene ambiguous. The CDR3 contains 12 residues. The germline V gene encodes CDR1 KGHSH and CDR2 LQKENI. Trimming shortened V by 2 bases and J by 4 bases, and 4 bases separated the two germline ends. The DNA of the CDR3 is TGTGCCAGCTCACCATTAGCAGATACGCAGTATTTT. Translation gives CASSPLADTQYF. The variable domain in full, with the rest retrieved from reference TRBV18 and TRBJ2-3, is NAGVMQNPRHLVRRRGQEARLRCSPMKGHSHVYWYRQLPEEGLKFMVYLQKENIIDESGMPKERFSAEFPKEGPSILRIQQVVRGDSAAYFCASSPLADTQYFGPGTRLTVL.

J is TRBJ2-7 and V is TRBV7-9, with 7 bases fitting TRBD1. The CDR3 length is 15 residues. V trimming: 4 bases; J trimming: 0 bases; junction bases outside the gene matches: 6. Germline V gene lookup returns CDR1 SEHNR and CDR2 FQNEAQ (reference sequence). In DNA form, the CDR3 reads TGTGCCAGCAGCTCATGGACAGGTTACTCCTACGAGCAGTACTTC. It translates to CASSSWTGYSYEQYF.

V and J are TRBV9 and TRBJ2-5; tentative D call: TRBD2 (6 bases). V lost 0 bases and J lost 7, with 22 bases in between. This CDR3 is 17 amino acids long. Germline lookup yields CDR1 SGDLS and CDR2 YYNGEE. DNA of the CDR3: TGTGCCAGCAGCGTAGCTACCTCGGAGTCGGGAGACCGGACCCAGTACTTC. Its translation is CASSVATSESGDRTQYF.

The chain combines TRBV6-1 with TRBJ1-2; 7 nucleotides align to TRBD1. Looked up from germline, CDR1 is MNHNS and CDR2 is SASEGT. Trimming cost V 4 bases and J 3 bases; bases outside gene matches: 11. The CDR3 is 16 amino acids. The CDR3 loop is CASSAWKGQRDYGYTF. The CDR3 DNA follows: TGTGCCAGCAGTGCCTGGAAGGGACAGAGAGACTATGGCTACACCTTC.

The V gene is TRBV5-1, the J gene TRBJ2-1; D may be TRBD1 or TRBD2 (5 bases each). In germline, CDR1 is SGHRS, CDR2 YFSETQ. V gave up 0 bases and J gave up 3 bases, with 13 bases separating them. This CDR3 has 16 residues. The CDR3 coding sequence is TGCGCCAGCAGCTTGGATGGGGGTGCTCTCTACAATGAGCAGTTCTTC. This sequence encodes CASSLDGGALYNEQFF.

A note on this clone: At the DNA level, this CDR3 is encoded by other sequences in the same sample as well. The V and J genes are TRBV7-6 and TRBJ1-3, with D unresolved. Germline V lookup: CDR1 SGHVS, CDR2 FNYEAQ. This CDR3 contains 15 residues. Trimming took off 1 base at V and 0 bases at J, with 7 bases between the two ends. The DNA of the CDR3 is TGTGCCAGCAGCTTAGGGGCATTCTCTGGAAACACCATATATTTT. Translation gives CASSLGAFSGNTIYF. Drawing the rest from reference TRBV7-6 and TRBJ1-3, the complete variable domain is GAGVSQSPRYKVTKRGQDVALRCDPISGHVSLYWYRQALGQGPEFLTYFNYEAQQDKSGLPNDRFSAERPEGSISTLTIQRTEQRDSAMYRCASSLGAFSGNTIYFGEGSWLTVV.

This clone was seen just once. V and J are TRBV5-1 and TRBJ2-1, with 9 bases aligning to TRBD2. Germline lookup yields CDR1 SGHRS and CDR2 YFSETQ. CDR3 size: 18 residues. The V gene end was trimmed by 0 bases and the J gene end by 4 bases; junction bases not matched to a gene: 11. CDR3 in DNA: TGCGCCAGCAGCTTGGGGGCGGGCTTAGCGGGAGATTACAATGAGCAGTTCTTC. Protein: CASSLGAGLAGDYNEQFF.

The chain uses TRBV5-1 and TRBJ1-2, with D possibly TRBD1 on 6 matching bases. Germline V lookup: CDR1 SGHRS, CDR2 YFSETQ. This CDR3 has 15 amino acids. V lost 4 bases, J lost 1 base, and 14 bases lay in between. CDR3 sequence: CASSEAGTLNYGYTF. Written as DNA, the CDR3 is TGCGCCAGCAGCGAAGCCGGGACACTTAACTATGGCTACACCTTC.

A remark on this clone: Other DNA sequences of this sample code for an identical CDR3. This sequence joins TRBV5-4 and TRBJ1-2, with D maybe TRBD1 (5 bases). In germline, CDR1 is SGHNT, CDR2 YYREEE (reference sequence). The CDR3 spans 16 residues. V was pared by 4 bases and J by 0 bases, with 16 bases between. The CDR3 nucleotides read TGTGCCAGCAGCCCCACCGGAGGGACCACTAACTATGGCTACACCTTC. Protein sequence: CASSPTGGTTNYGYTF.

This chain links TRBV6-5 with TRBJ2-5, with TRBD2 matching over 15 bases. V shed 4 bases and J 2 bases; nucleotides not matched to a gene: 2. The CDR3 runs to 16 residues. Germline lookup yields CDR1 MNHEY and CDR2 SVGAGI. The CDR3 is CASSFGLAGGQETQYF. The DNA of the CDR3 is TGTGCCAGCAGTTTCGGACTAGCGGGAGGGCAAGAGACCCAGTACTTC.

This clone was seen once. V and J are TRBV7-9 and TRBJ2-5, with 12 bases aligning to TRBD2. CDR3 length: 16 residues. CDR1 SEHNR and CDR2 FQNEAQ come from the germline V gene (reference sequence). With V trimmed by 6 bases and J by 5 bases, 10 bases remained unmatched. The DNA for the CDR3 is TGTGCCAGCAGTGGGACTAGCGGGTTCTCAGGCGAGACCCAGTACTTC. Encoded protein: CASSGTSGFSGETQYF.